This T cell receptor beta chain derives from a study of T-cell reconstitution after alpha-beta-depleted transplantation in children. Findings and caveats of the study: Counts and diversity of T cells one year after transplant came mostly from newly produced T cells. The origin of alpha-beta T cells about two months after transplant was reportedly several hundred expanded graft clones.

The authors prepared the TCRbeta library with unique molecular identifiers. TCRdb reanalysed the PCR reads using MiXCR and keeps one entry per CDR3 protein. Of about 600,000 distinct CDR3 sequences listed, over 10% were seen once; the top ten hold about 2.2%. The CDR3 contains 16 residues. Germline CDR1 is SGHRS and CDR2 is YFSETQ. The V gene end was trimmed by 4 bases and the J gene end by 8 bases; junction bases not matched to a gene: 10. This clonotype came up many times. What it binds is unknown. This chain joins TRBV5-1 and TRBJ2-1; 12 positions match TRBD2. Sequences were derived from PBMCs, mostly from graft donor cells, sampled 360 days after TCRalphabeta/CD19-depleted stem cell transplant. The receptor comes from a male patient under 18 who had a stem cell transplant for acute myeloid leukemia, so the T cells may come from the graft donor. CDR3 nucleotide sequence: TGCGCCAGCAGCCCAACGACTAGCGGGAGTTTGTATGAGCAGTTCTTC. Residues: CASSPTTSGSLYEQFF.